The rows below give T cell receptor beta chains drawn from one sample of a study of early stage breast cancer tumors. Clones were read by immunoSEQ multiplex PCR, and TCRdb kept only the in-frame ones, dropping some. The table has more than 5,500 clones, 73% seen once. The sample taken for sequencing was normal breast tissue next to the tumor. All receptors come from a person in their 40s with breast cancer. The CDR3 runs from the conserved cysteine through the conserved F or W. A D gene is named only where the DNA matches it firmly. Clone size is shown for a subset of rows, as once, few, many or a class of expanded clone.

TGTGCCTGGAGTGGGGGGACAGGGTCGAGCTCTGGAAACACCATATATTTT CAWSGGTGSSSGNTIYF - TRBJ1-3 TRBD1 TRBV30
TGTGCCAGCAGTATTACCAGGGGAACTAGCTATGGCTACACCTTC CASSITRGTSYGYTF few TRBJ1-2 - TRBV2
TGTGCCAGCAGCTTAGAAGGACGGACCGAAAACATTCAGTACTTC CASSLEGRTENIQYF - TRBJ2-4 - TRBV11-2
TGCAGCGTTCCCGGCCTTGGCTATGGCTACACCTTC CSVPGLGYGYTF - TRBJ1-2 - TRBV29-1
TGTGCCAGCAGTTACATTCAGGGCCTGAACACTGAAGCTTTCTTT CASSYIQGLNTEAFF - TRBJ1-1 - TRBV6-6
TGTGCCAGCAGTTCCAGGATCCTCTATGGCTACACCTTC CASSSRILYGYTF - TRBJ1-2 - TRBV5-7
TGTGCCATCAGTGAAAGGCACTATAGCACAGATACGCAGTATTTT CAISERHYSTDTQYF - TRBJ2-3 - TRBV10-3
TGTGCCTGGAGCGCCGGGACGGCGACTTTCAGCTACACCTTC CAWSAGTATFSYTF - TRBJ1-2 - TRBV30
TGTGCCAGCAGCCCCCGACAGGGGGCCCACGAGCAGTACTTC CASSPRQGAHEQYF few TRBJ2-7 TRBD1 TRBV7-8
TGCAGCGTTGAAGGGGGGGAGGAAACTAATGAAAAACTGTTTTTT CSVEGGEETNEKLFF once TRBJ1-4 - TRBV29-1
TGCGCCAGCAGCCAAGCAGGGGTCCCCTACGAGCAGTACTTC CASSQAGVPYEQYF - TRBJ2-7 - TRBV4-1
TGTGCCAGCAGCGTAGGAGGGGCGCCCGGCTACACCTTC CASSVGGAPGYTF - TRBJ1-2 - TRBV9
TGTGCCAGCTCACCACAAACCGATCTCTCTGGAAACACCATATATTTT CASSPQTDLSGNTIYF - TRBJ1-3 - TRBV18
TGTGCCAGCAGCCAAGAAGGAGTGAGCGGGGTACCCTACGAGCAGTACTTC CASSQEGVSGVPYEQYF - TRBJ2-7 TRBD2 TRBV4-2
TGCGCCAGCAGCGACGATGGGGCAGGAGCCTACGAGCAGTACTTC CASSDDGAGAYEQYF - TRBJ2-7 - TRBV10-2
TGCGCCATCATTACGACTCCAGTATCAAGGACCTACAATGAGCAGTTCTTC CAIITTPVSRTYNEQFF - TRBJ2-1 - TRBV5-1
TGTGCCTGGAGTGTAGGCAGCTCCTTAAGCTCTGGAAACACCATATATTTT CAWSVGSSLSSGNTIYF - TRBJ1-3 - TRBV30
TGTGCCAGCAGTTTAGGGGGGGACTACGAGCAGTACTTC CASSLGGDYEQYF - TRBJ2-7 TRBD2 TRBV28
TGCGCCAGCAGCTTGGCCTACAATGAGCAGTTCTTC CASSLAYNEQFF - TRBJ2-1 - TRBV5-1
TGTGCCAGCAGTGACGGGACAGGGGCAGATACGCAGTATTTT CASSDGTGADTQYF - TRBJ2-3 TRBD1 TRBV6-4
TGTGCCAGCAGCTTATCAGGGGGCCACACTGAAGCTTTCTTT CASSLSGGHTEAFF - TRBJ1-1 TRBD1 TRBV7-9
TGCGCCAGCAGCCAGGGACAGATGTACCAAGAGACCCAGTACTTC CASSQGQMYQETQYF once TRBJ2-5 TRBD1 TRBV4-1
TGTGCCAGCCACCCTAGCGGGAGGCCCCAAGAGACCCAGTACTTC CASHPSGRPQETQYF - TRBJ2-5 TRBD2 TRBV7-6
TGTGCCAGCAGTGAATCCTATGGGGGGACGGATAATGAAAAACTGTTTTTT CASSESYGGTDNEKLFF few TRBJ1-4 - TRBV6-1
TGCGCCAGCAGCCAGGACATTATATACGAGCAGTACTTC CASSQDIIYEQYF - TRBJ2-7 - TRBV5-1
TGTGCCAGCAGCCTGGGCACAGATACGCAGTATTTT CASSLGTDTQYF few TRBJ2-3 - TRBV25-1
TGTGCCAGCAGTGAGAGGGGACAGGGAGAGACCCAGTACTTC CASSERGQGETQYF few TRBJ2-5 TRBD1 TRBV2
TGCAGCGTTGCGGGAATCGAGTATGGCTACACCTTC CSVAGIEYGYTF - TRBJ1-2 - TRBV29-1
TGTGCCAGCAGCTACAGACAGGGAACTTCTACCTATGGCTACACCTTC CASSYRQGTSTYGYTF - TRBJ1-2 TRBD1 TRBV4-2
TGTGCCAGTGGGAGCAATCAGCCCCAGCATTTT CASGSNQPQHF once TRBJ1-5 - TRBV6-5
TGTGCCAGCAGCTTATCTGCCGGTCGAGATACGCAGTATTTT CASSLSAGRDTQYF - TRBJ2-3 - TRBV7-2
TGTGCCAGCAGCTTGTGGTCCGGAAACACCATATATTTT CASSLWSGNTIYF - TRBJ1-3 - TRBV5-8